A single sample gave rise to the 9 T cell receptor beta chains below, sequenced in a study of T-cell memory formation after mild COVID-19. TCRdb recomputed calls from the 5' RACE reads with MiXCR, one row per CDR3 protein. The table has 170,000 or so distinct CDR3 sequences, about 20% seen once. The sample taken for sequencing was PBMCs or a T cell subset sorted from them (not recorded which). The receptors shown here come from an adult woman who had mild COVID-19 (a few samples of this study predate the infection). Cell type and time point are not known.

The DNA of the CDR3 is TGTGCCAGCCATGGCGAGGGATACTACAATGAGCAGTTCTTC. Translating gives CASHGEGYYNEQFF. The chain employs TRBV7-2 and TRBJ2-1; TRBD2 might be the D (5 bases). Between the trimmed V and J ends, which lost 8 bases and 3 bases, there was a span of 14 bases. Per germline, CDR1 SGHTA and CDR2 FQGNSA. The CDR3 extends over 14 amino acids.

V usage is TRBV19 and J usage is TRBJ2-5, with D possibly TRBD2 on 5 matching bases. The ends were cut back, 1 base at V and 7 bases at J, with 7 bases in the middle. The CDR3 totals 12 residues. Germline V CDR1 and CDR2: LNHDA, SQIVND (reference sequence). CDR3 residues: CASSIGGGTQYF. CDR3 coding DNA: TGTGCCAGTAGTATAGGTGGAGGGACCCAGTACTTC.

This chain connects TRBV7-6 to TRBJ2-3; D remains ambiguous. Germline V gives CDR1 SGHVS, CDR2 FNYEAQ. This CDR3 region has 16 residues. Trimming removed 5 bases at V and 2 bases at J, with 17 bases between. CDR3 sequence reads: CASSASSGSYTDTQYF. DNA of the CDR3: TGTGCCAGCAGCGCTAGTTCGGGCTCCTACACAGATACGCAGTATTTT.

The chain recombines TRBV7-8 with TRBJ2-7, with 8 bases fitting TRBD1. Unmatched junction bases numbered 13, after V lost 1 base and J lost 5 bases. CDR3 length: 17 amino acids. Germline assignment: CDR1 SGHVS and CDR2 FQNEAQ. The chain's CDR3 is CASSLVASETGEDEQYF. CDR3 sequence (DNA): TGTGCCAGCAGCTTAGTCGCATCCGAGACAGGGGAAGACGAGCAGTACTTC. Supplemented by reference TRBV7-8 and TRBJ2-7, the full variable domain reads GAGVSQSPRYKVAKRGQDVALRCDPISGHVSLFWYQQALGQGPEFLTYFQNEAQLDKSGLPSDRFFAERPEGSVSTLKIQRTQQEDSAVYLCASSLVASETGEDEQYFGPGTRLTVT.

The chain recombines TRBV7-8 with TRBJ2-7; D unresolved. V lost 5 bases and J lost 6, with 14 bases in between. Germline V gene data show CDR1 as SGHVS and CDR2 as FQNEAQ. The CDR3 is 13 residues long. CDR3 nucleotides: TGTGCCAGCAGCCAACACCAGGCCTCCGAGCAGTACTTC. It yields the protein CASSQHQASEQYF.

There are a few counts of this clonotype. The chain is built from TRBV4-1 and TRBJ2-2, with D possibly being TRBD1 or TRBD2 (5 bases each). Trimming stripped 0 bases from V and 7 bases from J, with 18 bases between. The germline gives CDR1 MGHRA, CDR2 YSYEKL. This CDR3 is 17 amino acids long. This CDR3 reads CASSQEPGTAAVGELFF. The CDR3, as DNA: TGCGCCAGCAGCCAAGAACCCGGGACGGCCGCGGTCGGGGAGCTGTTTTTT.

This clonotype was seen a few times. The chain uses TRBV11-2 and TRBJ2-1; TRBD2 matches at 8 bases. Germline CDR1 is SGHAT and CDR2 is FQNNGV. The CDR3 covers 15 residues. V shed 5 bases, J shed 7 bases, and the junction held 10 bases outside the gene matches. Here the CDR3 reads CASSTPRREGNEQFF. In DNA, the CDR3 is TGTGCCAGCAGCACCCCGCGACGGGAGGGGAATGAGCAGTTCTTC.

Notes on this clonotype: This clone may be a read error of a much larger clone one base away. The chain has TRBV7-2 and TRBJ2-1; D ambiguous. The V and J ends lost 2 bases and 3 bases respectively, with 2 bases between them. The CDR3 has 12 residues. CDR1 and CDR2 from the germline V gene are SGHTA and FQGNSA. Here the CDR3 reads CASSLNYNEQFF. The CDR3 nucleotides are TGTGCCAGCAGCTTAAACTACAATGAGCAGTTCTTC.

This chain connects TRBV15 to TRBJ2-1; a possible D gene is TRBD2 (6 bases). The V gene lost 6 bases and the J gene lost 9 bases, with 15 bases spanning the gap. CDR3 size: 13 residues. The germline V gene encodes CDR1 LNHNV and CDR2 YYDKDF (reference sequence). DNA for the CDR3: TGTGCCACCAGTACGATTGCCGGGGGTGAGCAGTTCTTC. Residues: CATSTIAGGEQFF.